A single sample gave rise to the 14 T cell receptor beta chains below, sequenced in a study of early T cells in non-severe SARS-CoV-2 infection. MiXCR was run by TCRdb on the 5' RACE reads, yielding one entry per CDR3 protein. The sample lists about 47,000 distinct CDR3 sequences, approximately 11% occurring once. Specimen: whole blood. All receptors derive from an adult who was a healthcare worker with PCR-confirmed SARS-CoV-2 infection or an uninfected control (not recorded which).

The rearrangement links TRBV15 to TRBJ2-5, with unresolved D. This CDR3 has 12 amino acids. V shed 3 bases and J shed 7 bases, with 9 bases lying between them. CDR1 LNHNV and CDR2 YYDKDF come from the germline V gene (reference sequence). The CDR3 sequence is CATSRSYGTQYF. The CDR3 DNA reads as TGTGCCACCAGCAGGAGTTACGGGACCCAGTACTTC.

This clonotype has a count of ten or more. This sequence joins TRBV18 and TRBJ2-7; the D gene is possibly TRBD1 (6 bases). This CDR3 spans 16 amino acids. Per the germline V gene, CDR1 is KGHSH and CDR2 is LQKENI. Trimming removed 2 bases from V and 4 bases from J, with 18 bases in between. In DNA form, the CDR3 reads TGTGCCAGCTCACCATCGGCAGGGGAGTTCGGTTACGAGCAGTACTTC. Its protein is CASSPSAGEFGYEQYF.

This clonotype was recorded at least ten times. The chain couples TRBV18 to TRBJ1-1; D might be TRBD1 (5 bases). The length of the CDR3 is 14 residues. Germline CDR1 and CDR2: KGHSH and LQKENI. V lost 2 bases and J lost 2, with 9 bases in between. CDR3 nucleotides: TGTGCCAGCTCACCATTACAGGATAACACTGAAGCTTTCTTT. The encoded protein is CASSPLQDNTEAFF.

This clonotype came up a few times. The chain employs TRBV9 and TRBJ2-7; D call uncertain. The CDR3 is 12 residues long. CDR1 is SGDLS and CDR2 is YYNGEE in the germline V gene. The V and J ends lost 0 bases and 4 bases respectively, with 5 bases between them. As DNA, the CDR3 is TGTGCCAGCAGCGTAGTTGGGTACGAGCAGTACTTC. Translating it yields CASSVVGYEQYF.

This clonotype was observed a few times. The chain carries TRBV21-1 and TRBJ1-5; the table's D call TRBD1 went unverified against the DNA. TRBV21-1 is recorded as a pseudogene. This CDR3 contains 17 residues. The CDR3 is CASSKVGSRDPNQPQHF. The CDR3 DNA sequence: TGTGCCAGCAGCAAAGTGGGCTCCCGGGATCCCAATCAGCCCCAGCATTTT.

This clonotype was seen many times. This rearrangement joins TRBV12-3 or TRBV12-4 to TRBJ2-1, with unresolved D. V dropped 5 bases and J dropped 7 bases, with 6 bases sitting between them. The CDR3 consists of 11 residues. In nucleotides, the CDR3 is TGTGCCAGCAGTGAACGTAATGAGCAGTTCTTC. It encodes CASSERNEQFF.

V and J are TRBV6-2 or TRBV6-3 and TRBJ2-2; no firm D call. CDR3 length: 12 residues. In germline, CDR1 is MNHEY, CDR2 SVGEGT. V lost 4 bases to trimming and J lost 7 bases, with 7 bases between them. DNA for the CDR3: TGTGCCAGCAGTTCCGCCCGCGGGGAGCTGTTTTTT. Its translation: CASSSARGELFF.

In this sample, this clonotype turned up many times. The chain carries TRBV12-3 or TRBV12-4 and TRBJ1-5, with D unclear. V dropped 8 bases and J dropped 7 bases, with 15 bases sitting between them. CDR3 length: 13 amino acids. The CDR3: CASRGEASQPQHF. CDR3 nucleotide sequence: TGTGCCAGCCGGGGTGAGGCGAGCCAGCCCCAGCATTTT.

This clonotype was detected a few times. The genes are TRBV6-2 or TRBV6-3 and TRBJ2-1, with 7 positions matching TRBD1. Per the germline V gene, CDR1 is MNHEY and CDR2 is SVGEGT. V was pared by 6 bases and J by 4 bases, with 9 bases of the junction left unmatched. This CDR3 spans 15 amino acids. This CDR3 is CASSQPGQYYNEQFF. The CDR3 DNA is TGTGCCAGCAGCCAGCCGGGACAGTATTACAATGAGCAGTTCTTC.

J is TRBJ2-7 and V is TRBV7-9; D is uncertain. Germline lookup yields CDR1 SEHNR and CDR2 FQNEAQ (reference sequence). V was pared by 3 bases and J by 3 bases, with 9 bases between. This CDR3 contains 13 residues. The CDR3 nucleotides read TGTGCCAGCAGCTTTTATTCCGGCTACGAGCAGTACTTC. Translation: CASSFYSGYEQYF.

This clonotype has more than one count but fewer than ten. This sequence joins TRBV3-1 and TRBJ2-3; D not certain. CDR3 size: 13 residues. V lost 0 bases to trimming and J lost 5 bases, with 6 bases between them. The V gene's germline CDR1 is LGHDT and CDR2 YNNKEL (reference sequence). The CDR3 loop is CASSQDRKDTQYF. CDR3 in DNA: TGTGCCAGCAGCCAAGATCGGAAAGATACGCAGTATTTT.

In its sample, this clonotype was seen many times. This chain connects TRBV19 to TRBJ2-2, with 7 bases that match TRBD2. CDR1 is LNHDA, CDR2 SQIVND, per germline (reference sequence). There are 18 residues in the CDR3. J gave up 0 bases and V 3 bases, and 10 bases lay outside the gene matches. The CDR3 bases are TGTGCCAGTAGTATCCCAACATGGGACTATTCGAACACCGGGGAGCTGTTTTTT. It translates to CASSIPTWDYSNTGELFF. Complete variable domain (other parts from reference TRBV19 and TRBJ2-2): DGGITQSPKYLFRKEGQNVTLSCEQNLNHDAMYWYRQDPGQGLRLIYYSQIVNDFQKGDIAEGYSVSREKKESFPLTVTSAQKNPTAFYLCASSIPTWDYSNTGELFFGEGSRLTVL.

The table lists this clonotype with many counts. The rearrangement joins TRBV27 to TRBJ2-7, with 7 bases that match TRBD1. V dropped 6 bases and J dropped 5; count of bases not matched to a gene: 13. The CDR3 loop spans 15 amino acids. Germline loops: CDR1 MNHEY, CDR2 SMNVEV (reference sequence). The DNA of the CDR3 is TGTGCCAGCAGCCAAAACTACGACAGGGTGGACGAGCAGTACTTC. It yields the protein CASSQNYDRVDEQYF.

The CDR3 DNA sequence: TGTGCCAGCAGTAGTAGGGGAGGTTACTACGAGCAGTACTTC. This encodes CASSSRGGYYEQYF. The rearrangement links TRBV27 to TRBJ2-7; tentative D call: TRBD2 (6 bases). V gave up 5 bases and J gave up 3 bases, with 14 bases separating them. The CDR3 length is 14 residues. From germline, CDR1 is MNHEY and CDR2 SMNVEV (reference sequence).